A selection of T cell receptor beta chains follows, all from one sample in a study of regulatory T cells in long-lasting Graves disease. Each CDR3 protein gets one entry after TCRdb re-called the multiplex PCR reads with MiXCR. Here the sample spans over 450,000 distinct CDR3 sequences, roughly 21% being singletons. The source was peripheral blood mononuclear cells (PBMCs), collected when the disease was refractory, from a patient treated with antithyroid drugs. The receptors come from a female donor with Graves disease. CDR3s include the opening cysteine and the closing phenylalanine or tryptophan. Each record gives: clone size, V gene, D gene, J gene, CDR3 protein, CDR3 DNA. The D gene is left open where the match is weak. Size is omitted from some rows. Given values are once, few, many or a class for expanded clones.

>NA|TRBV5-1|NA|TRBJ1-1
CASSLGPGPATEAFF
TGCGCCAGCAGCTTGGGACCCGGGCCGGCTACTGAAGCTTTCTTT
>NA|TRBV28|NA|TRBJ1-1
CASISWGHNTEAFF
TGTGCCAGCATCTCTTGGGGACACAACACTGAAGCTTTCTTT
>NA|TRBV28|NA|TRBJ2-4
CASSPRLAKNIQYF
TGTGCCAGCAGTCCCCGTCTAGCCAAAAACATTCAGTACTTC
>NA|TRBV7-8|TRBD1|TRBJ1-2
CASSLGPTGGPYGYTF
TGTGCCAGCAGCTTAGGCCCAACAGGGGGCCCCTATGGCTACACCTTC
>many|TRBV7-2|NA|TRBJ1-2
CASSLVVGTYGYTF
TGTGCCAGCAGCTTAGTAGTGGGGACCTATGGCTACACCTTC
>NA|TRBV27|TRBD2|TRBJ2-7
CASSFPLISGGADEQYF
TGTGCCAGCAGTTTCCCCCTCATAAGCGGGGGGGCCGACGAGCAGTACTTC
>many|TRBV28|NA|TRBJ1-6
CASSLSGSPLHF
TGTGCCAGCAGTTTATCCGGTTCACCCCTCCACTTT
>few|TRBV12-3/TRBV12-4|NA|TRBJ1-3
CASNLGSWKVNAGNTIYF
TGTGCCAGCAACTTGGGGTCGTGGAAAGTTAATGCCGGAAACACCATATATTTT
>few|TRBV5-6|TRBD1|TRBJ2-5
CASSSTGGRETQYF
TGTGCCAGCAGCTCAACAGGGGGCAGAGAGACCCAGTACTTC
>many|TRBV27|NA|TRBJ1-1
CASSLIPGGEAFF
TGTGCCAGCAGTTTGATCCCGGGGGGGGAAGCTTTCTTT
>NA|TRBV9|NA|TRBJ1-2
CASSVGNPSNYGYTF
TGTGCCAGCAGCGTAGGGAATCCGAGTAACTATGGCTACACCTTC
>many|TRBV2|NA|TRBJ1-4
CASRFSHNNEKLFF
TGTGCCAGCAGATTCAGCCACAATAATGAAAAACTGTTTTTT
>NA|TRBV4-2|TRBD1|TRBJ1-2
CASSQASGGGGYTF
TGTGCCAGCAGCCAAGCGTCAGGGGGCGGAGGCTACACCTTC
>few|TRBV20-1|NA|TRBJ2-7
CSARETFREGGEQYF
TGCAGTGCTAGAGAAACGTTCAGGGAGGGGGGCGAGCAGTACTTC
>few|TRBV7-2|TRBD1|TRBJ1-2
CAGSGGTGRGGYTF
TGTGCCGGCAGCGGCGGGACAGGGCGAGGTGGCTACACCTTC
>many|TRBV28|TRBD2|TRBJ2-7
CASSSGGGRYEQYF
TGTGCCAGCAGCTCCGGGGGGGGGAGGTACGAGCAGTACTTC
>NA|TRBV5-6|TRBD1|TRBJ2-4
CTSSPDRGGKNIQYF
TGTACCAGCAGCCCGGACAGGGGGGGCAAAAACATTCAGTACTTC
>many|TRBV7-9|NA|TRBJ1-4
CASSLSAEANEKLFF
TGTGCCAGCAGCTTATCGGCCGAGGCTAATGAAAAACTGTTTTTT
>NA|TRBV25-1|NA|TRBJ2-7
CASSESPYEQHF
TGTGCCAGCAGTGAATCCCCCTACGAGCAGCACTTC
>NA|TRBV19|NA|TRBJ1-5
CASSIQVNQPQHF
TGTGCCAGTAGTATTCAGGTCAATCAGCCCCAGCATTTT
>NA|TRBV12-3/TRBV12-4|NA|TRBJ1-1
CAGSSRDTEAFF
TGTGCCGGCAGTTCCCGCGACACTGAAGCTTTCTTT
>few|TRBV20-1|NA|TRBJ1-6
CSAQKVPRGSPLHF
TGCAGTGCGCAAAAGGTCCCCCGAGGATCACCCCTCCACTTT
>many|TRBV12-3/TRBV12-4|TRBD2|TRBJ2-7
CASSLGLFSGEQYF
TGTGCCAGCAGTTTGGGACTATTTTCTGGAGAGCAGTACTTC
>NA|TRBV9|TRBD1|TRBJ2-7
CASSAGTGPYYEQYF
TGTGCCAGCAGCGCGGGGACAGGTCCTTACTACGAGCAGTACTTC
>many|TRBV20-1|NA|TRBJ1-2
CSARDVSNYGYTF
TGCAGTGCTAGAGACGTTTCTAACTATGGCTACACCTTC
>NA|TRBV19|NA|TRBJ2-2
CASNRVNTGELFF
TGTGCCAGTAATCGGGTGAACACCGGGGAGCTGTTTTTT
>NA|TRBV27|NA|TRBJ2-1
CASSFAYEQFF
TGTGCCAGCAGTTTCGCATATGAGCAGTTCTTC
>NA|TRBV7-8|NA|TRBJ2-7
CASSLGGAGLYEQYF
TGTGCCAGCAGCTTGGGGGGGGCAGGACTCTACGAGCAGTACTTC
>NA|TRBV6-4|TRBD1|TRBJ2-2
CASRPNGGTANTGELFF
TGTGCCAGCAGACCCAATGGTGGGACAGCGAACACCGGGGAGCTGTTTTTT
>NA|TRBV7-9|NA|TRBJ2-2
CASGTGEQLTGELFF
TGTGCCAGCGGAACTGGGGAGCAGCTCACCGGGGAGCTGTTTTTT
>few|TRBV19|NA|TRBJ2-6
CASSNIVGPNSGANVLTF
TGTGCCAGTAGTAATATCGTGGGACCGAACTCTGGGGCCAACGTCCTGACTTTC
>few|TRBV29-1|TRBD1|TRBJ1-2
CSVEAWGGQGNYGYTF
TGCAGCGTTGAAGCCTGGGGCGGACAGGGGAACTATGGCTACACCTTC
>NA|TRBV24-1|NA|TRBJ2-6
CATSDPQAIGANVLTF
TGTGCCACCAGTGATCCCCAGGCTATCGGGGCCAACGTCCTGACTTTC
>many|TRBV12-3/TRBV12-4|NA|TRBJ2-7
CASRMGSMSYEQYF
TGTGCCAGCAGGATGGGGTCGATGTCCTACGAGCAGTACTTC
>NA|TRBV5-1|TRBD1|TRBJ1-2
CASSLRDRDHYGYTF
TGCGCCAGCAGCTTAAGGGACAGGGACCACTATGGCTACACCTTC
>few|TRBV6-1|NA|TRBJ1-2
CASRKGVGGYTF
TGTGCCAGCAGGAAGGGGGTCGGTGGCTACACCTTC
>few|TRBV7-2|NA|TRBJ2-7
CASSSKMGEQYF
TGTGCCAGCAGCTCTAAAATGGGCGAGCAGTACTTC
>NA|TRBV5-1|NA|TRBJ2-4
CASSPKGAKNIQYF
TGCGCCAGCAGCCCCAAGGGAGCCAAAAACATTCAGTACTTC
>many|TRBV29-1|NA|TRBJ2-7
CSVEDPLSGPYEQYF
TGCAGCGTTGAAGATCCCCTCTCCGGCCCCTACGAGCAGTACTTC
>many|TRBV29-1|TRBD2|TRBJ2-7
CSVELRRRGVSYEQYF
TGCAGCGTTGAATTACGGCGGCGGGGGGTGTCCTACGAGCAGTACTTC
>NA|TRBV28|TRBD2|TRBJ2-7
CASVTSGSNYEQYF
TGTGCCAGCGTCACTAGCGGGAGCAACTACGAGCAGTACTTC
>NA|TRBV12-3/TRBV12-4|NA|TRBJ1-2
CASSSQGLLDGYTF
TGTGCCAGCAGTTCGCAGGGGTTACTTGATGGCTACACCTTC
>few|TRBV6-1|TRBD1|TRBJ1-1
CASTLRDRGRRDTEAFF
TGTGCCAGCACCCTAAGGGACAGGGGGCGGCGGGACACTGAAGCTTTCTTT
>many|TRBV28|TRBD1|TRBJ1-1
CASSSPGQGRVEAFF
TGTGCCAGCAGTTCACCGGGACAGGGGAGGGTTGAAGCTTTCTTT
>NA|TRBV20-1|TRBD1|TRBJ1-2
CSARDRFYGYTF
TGCAGTGCCCGGGACAGATTCTATGGCTACACCTTC
>many|TRBV28|NA|TRBJ1-5
CASSPRVSGQPQHF
TGTGCCAGCAGTCCCAGGGTATCGGGGCAGCCCCAGCATTTT
>many|TRBV12-3/TRBV12-4|TRBD1|TRBJ1-5
CASSFSRDRGKLYSNQPQHF
TGTGCCAGCAGTTTTAGCCGGGACAGGGGTAAGCTCTATAGCAATCAGCCCCAGCATTTT
>NA|TRBV6-1|TRBD1|TRBJ2-2
CATSPTGQGDTGELFF
TGTGCCACCTCTCCGACCGGACAGGGAGACACCGGGGAGCTGTTTTTT
>NA|TRBV20-1|NA|TRBJ2-7
CSAGDLGQQYYEQYF
TGCAGTGCTGGAGATCTAGGACAACAGTACTACGAGCAGTACTTC
>few|TRBV14|TRBD1|TRBJ2-2
CASSQLGQGKAGELFF
TGTGCCAGCAGCCAACTCGGACAGGGAAAAGCCGGGGAGCTGTTTTTT
>many|TRBV3-1|NA|TRBJ2-2
CASSQTDTGELFF
TGTGCCAGCAGCCAAACCGACACCGGGGAGCTGTTTTTT
>many|TRBV2|TRBD2|TRBJ2-2
CASSEGAGGTGELFF
TGTGCCAGCAGTGAAGGAGCGGGAGGTACCGGGGAGCTGTTTTTT
>NA|TRBV6-2/TRBV6-3|NA|TRBJ2-7
CASSSEIGTPWDEQYF
TGTGCCAGCAGTAGCGAAATTGGGACCCCCTGGGACGAGCAGTACTTC
>NA|TRBV7-9|NA|TRBJ1-1
CASSELQGMNTEAFF
TGTGCCAGCAGCGAGCTACAGGGTATGAACACTGAAGCTTTCTTT
>many|TRBV12-3/TRBV12-4|NA|TRBJ2-2
CAKSGELFF
TGTGCCAAGTCCGGGGAGCTGTTTTTT
>few|TRBV19|NA|TRBJ2-2
CASSYALQVLNTGELFF
TGTGCCAGTAGTTACGCCCTCCAGGTTTTAAACACCGGGGAGCTGTTTTTT
>NA|TRBV6-2/TRBV6-3|TRBD2|TRBJ2-7
CASSYGAGGIDEQYF
TGTGCCAGCAGTTACGGAGCGGGAGGGATCGACGAGCAGTACTTC